This T cell receptor (beta chain) was sequenced for a study of human T cells and chemical hapten exposure. Study as a whole: DPC 0.01% went on the upper back by patch test, with reading at 6 days. It was small differences in pooled library volume that mainly caused per-sample TCR yields to vary. Findings of the study overall: TCRs at a frequency above 1 in 1000 stayed unchanged with DPC sensitization. PT1 expanded TCR counts and patch test score correlated positively.

Specified time point: patch test 2, 6 weeks after DPC sensitization. Treatment specified: therapeutic diphenylcyclopropenone sensitization with weekly scalp DPC. MiXCR, run by TCRdb on the RACE reads, gives a single entry per CDR3 protein. This table has approximately 97,000 distinct CDR3 sequences, around 10% appearing once. In this sample, this clonotype turned up many times. Antigen unknown. The CDR3 runs to 13 residues. CDR1 is DFQATT and CDR2 is SNEGSKA in the germline V gene (reference sequence). With V trimmed by 0 bases and J by 5 bases, 2 bases remained unmatched. The gene calls are TRBV20-1 and TRBJ1-1, with TRBD1 matching 8 bases. The sample was whole blood, taken in connection with sensitization to the hapten diphenylcyclopropenone (DPC). The receptor comes from a woman aged 40 to 55 with alopecia areata. Some clones in this sample may be carry-over from other donors' samples. CDR3 sequence reads: CSARDGDRTEAFF. CDR3 nucleotides: TGCAGTGCTAGAGATGGGGACAGGACTGAAGCTTTCTTT.